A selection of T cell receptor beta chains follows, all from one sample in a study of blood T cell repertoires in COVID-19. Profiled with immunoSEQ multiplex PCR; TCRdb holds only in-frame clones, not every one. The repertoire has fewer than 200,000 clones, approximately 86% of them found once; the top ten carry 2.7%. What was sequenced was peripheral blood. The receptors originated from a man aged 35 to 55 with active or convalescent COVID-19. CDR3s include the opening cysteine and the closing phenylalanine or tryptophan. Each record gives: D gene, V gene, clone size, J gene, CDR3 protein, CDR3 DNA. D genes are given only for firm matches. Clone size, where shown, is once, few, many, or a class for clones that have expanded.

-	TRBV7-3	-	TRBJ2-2	CASSLRGMGTGELFF	TGTGCCAGCAGCTTAAGAGGGATGGGCACCGGGGAGCTGTTTTTT
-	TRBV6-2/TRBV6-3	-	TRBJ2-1	CASSYSKAPSVYNEQFF	TGTGCCAGCAGTTACTCGAAGGCTCCCAGCGTTTACAATGAGCAGTTCTTC
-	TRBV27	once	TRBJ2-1	CASSSNKGLTHEQFF	TGTGCCAGCAGTTCAAACAAGGGACTTACCCATGAGCAGTTCTTC
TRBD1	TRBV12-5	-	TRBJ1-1	CASDLGDRGFTEAFF	TGTGCTAGTGACCTTGGCGACAGGGGTTTCACTGAAGCTTTCTTT
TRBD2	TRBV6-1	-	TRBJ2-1	CASSEGRGGRTTYNEQFF	TGTGCCAGCAGTGAAGGGCGGGGGGGCCGAACAACCTACAATGAGCAGTTCTTC
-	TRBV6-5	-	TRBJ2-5	CASGQEADGETQYF	TGTGCCAGCGGTCAGGAGGCAGACGGCGAGACCCAGTACTTC
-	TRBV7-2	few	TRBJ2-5	CASSLSSGLSQETQYF	TGTGCCAGCAGCTTATCATCCGGACTTTCTCAAGAGACCCAGTACTTC
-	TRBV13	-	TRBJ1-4	CASSSRGTEKLFF	TGTGCCAGCAGCTCACGGGGGACTGAAAAACTGTTTTTT
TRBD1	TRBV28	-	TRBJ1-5	CASIETGPLNQPQHF	TGTGCCAGCATTGAGACAGGGCCGCTCAATCAGCCCCAGCATTTT
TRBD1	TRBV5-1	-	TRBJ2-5	CASSRAGTGFGETQYF	TGCGCCAGCAGCAGAGCCGGGACAGGGTTTGGAGAGACCCAGTACTTC
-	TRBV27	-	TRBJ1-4	CASGGVEPNEKLFF	TGTGCCAGCGGCGGGGTGGAACCTAATGAAAAACTGTTTTTT
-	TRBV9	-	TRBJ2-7	CASSSRLGAYEQYF	TGTGCCAGCAGCTCCCGACTAGGGGCCTACGAGCAGTACTTC
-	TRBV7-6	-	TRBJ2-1	CASSPDTYNEQFF	TGTGCCAGCAGCCCCGACACGTACAATGAGCAGTTCTTC
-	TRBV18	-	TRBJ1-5	CASSPRGPGDRNQPQHF	TGTGCCAGCTCACCAAGAGGCCCAGGGGATCGCAATCAGCCCCAGCATTTT
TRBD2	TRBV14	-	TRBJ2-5	CASSQSAGGAETQYF	TGTGCCAGCAGCCAATCTGCCGGGGGGGCAGAGACCCAGTACTTC
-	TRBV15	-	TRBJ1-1	CATSRDTAGVTEAFF	TGTGCCACCAGCAGAGATACCGCCGGTGTTACTGAAGCTTTCTTT
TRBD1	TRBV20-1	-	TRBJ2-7	CSASTPGTGYVEQYF	TGCAGTGCTAGTACTCCGGGGACAGGGTACGTCGAGCAGTACTTC
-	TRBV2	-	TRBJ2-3	CASSERDTQYF	TGTGCCAGCAGTGAGAGAGATACGCAGTATTTT
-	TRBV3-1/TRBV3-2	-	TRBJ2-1	CASSQVSRVYNEQFF	TGTGCCAGCAGCCAAGTGTCGAGGGTCTACAATGAGCAGTTCTTC
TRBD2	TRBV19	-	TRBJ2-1	CASSLLAGGPIEQFF	TGTGCCAGTAGCCTACTAGCGGGGGGGCCGATTGAGCAGTTCTTC
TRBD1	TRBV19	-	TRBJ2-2	CASSPPGQVSTGELFF	TGTGCCAGTAGTCCGCCGGGACAGGTCTCTACCGGGGAGCTGTTTTTT
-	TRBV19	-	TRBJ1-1	CASSQPGLVTEAFF	TGTGCCAGTAGTCAACCCGGACTTGTCACTGAAGCTTTCTTT
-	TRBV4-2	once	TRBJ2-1	CASSQDGVEQFF	TGTGCCAGCAGCCAAGATGGAGTAGAGCAGTTCTTC
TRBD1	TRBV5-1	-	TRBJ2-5	CASSWTGEETQYF	TGCGCCAGCAGCTGGACAGGGGAAGAGACCCAGTACTTC
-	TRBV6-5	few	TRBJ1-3	CASTGTLRNTIYF	TGTGCCAGCACAGGGACACTACGAAACACCATATATTTT
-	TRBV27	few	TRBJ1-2	CASSGQNNYGYTF	TGTGCCAGCAGTGGACAGAACAACTATGGCTACACCTTC
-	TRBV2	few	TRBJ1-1	CASAGVPNTEAFF	TGTGCCAGCGCCGGGGTCCCGAACACTGAAGCTTTCTTT
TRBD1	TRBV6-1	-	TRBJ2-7	CASSEETGLYEQYF	TGTGCCAGCAGTGAAGAGACAGGGCTATACGAGCAGTACTTC
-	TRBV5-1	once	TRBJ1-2	CASSLSGSRSYGYTF	TGCGCCAGCAGCTTGTCGGGTAGTCGCAGCTATGGCTACACCTTC
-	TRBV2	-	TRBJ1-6	CANGQGLNSPLHF	TGTGCGAACGGGCAGGGACTTAATTCACCCCTCCACTTT
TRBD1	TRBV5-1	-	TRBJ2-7	CASSLNRGSYEQYF	TGCGCCAGCAGCTTGAACAGGGGTTCCTACGAGCAGTACTTC
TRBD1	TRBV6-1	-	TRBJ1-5	CASSESPGTANQPQHF	TGTGCCAGCAGTGAATCGCCCGGGACAGCGAATCAGCCCCAGCATTTT
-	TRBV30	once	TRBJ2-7	CAWSAGVRLYEQYF	TGTGCCTGGAGTGCGGGGGTCCGTCTCTACGAGCAGTACTTC
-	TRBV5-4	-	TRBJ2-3	CASSLDPGGATTDTQYF	TGTGCCAGCAGCCTGGACCCTGGCGGGGCGACCACAGATACGCAGTATTTT
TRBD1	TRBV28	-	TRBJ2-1	CASSPHRGLYNEQFF	TGTGCCAGCAGCCCTCACAGGGGCCTCTACAATGAGCAGTTCTTC
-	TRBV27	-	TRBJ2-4	CASSLSGGWNIQYF	TGTGCCAGCAGTTTATCCGGGGGATGGAACATTCAGTACTTC
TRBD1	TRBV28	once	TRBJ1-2	CASSPDRTFYGYTF	TGTGCCAGCAGTCCGGACAGGACATTCTATGGCTACACCTTC
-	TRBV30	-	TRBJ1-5	CAWSVLGTGGQPQHF	TGTGCCTGGAGTGTACTCGGGACTGGGGGGCAGCCCCAGCATTTT
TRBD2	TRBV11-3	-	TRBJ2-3	CASSPPRLAAGDTQYF	TGTGCCAGCAGCCCACCCAGACTAGCGGCTGGAGATACGCAGTATTTT
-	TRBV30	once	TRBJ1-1	CAWSFTGNTEAFF	TGTGCCTGGAGTTTTACCGGGAACACTGAAGCTTTCTTT
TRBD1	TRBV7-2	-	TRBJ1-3	CASSSRTGVGNTIYF	TGTGCCAGCAGCTCCAGGACAGGGGTGGGAAACACCATATATTTT
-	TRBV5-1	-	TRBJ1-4	CASSFRGLDEKLFF	TGCGCCAGCAGCTTCAGGGGATTAGATGAAAAACTGTTTTTT
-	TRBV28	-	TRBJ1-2	CASSPGQRLYGYTF	TGTGCCAGCAGCCCTGGACAGAGACTCTATGGCTACACCTTC
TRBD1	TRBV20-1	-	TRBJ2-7	CSASSVQGDSYEQYF	TGCAGTGCTAGTTCGGTACAGGGGGACTCCTACGAGCAGTACTTC